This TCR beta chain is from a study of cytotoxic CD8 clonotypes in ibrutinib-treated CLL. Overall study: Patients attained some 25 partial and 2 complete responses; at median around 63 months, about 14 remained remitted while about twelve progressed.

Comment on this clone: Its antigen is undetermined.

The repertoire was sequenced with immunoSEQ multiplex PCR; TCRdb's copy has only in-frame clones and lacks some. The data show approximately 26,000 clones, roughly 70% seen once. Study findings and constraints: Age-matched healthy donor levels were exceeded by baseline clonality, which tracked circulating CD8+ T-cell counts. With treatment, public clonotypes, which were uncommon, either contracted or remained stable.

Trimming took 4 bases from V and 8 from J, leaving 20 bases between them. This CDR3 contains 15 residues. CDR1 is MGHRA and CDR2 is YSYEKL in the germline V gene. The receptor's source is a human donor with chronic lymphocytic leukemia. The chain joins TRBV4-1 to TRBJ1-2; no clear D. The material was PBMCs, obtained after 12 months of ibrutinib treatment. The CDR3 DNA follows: TGCGCCAGCAGCCGAGGACTTAGAGGGTTTAGAGGCTACACCTTC. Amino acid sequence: CASSRGLRGFRGYTF.